This T cell receptor beta chain originates from a study of tumor-infiltrating lymphocytes in primary liver carcinoma. The CDR3 is 14 residues long. The V gene's germline CDR1 is SGHRS and CDR2 YFSETQ. The junction had 5 bases not matched to a gene; V was cut back by 3 bases and J by 2 bases. Overall study results and limits: Only around 7-24% of top clones occurred in all five tumor regions.

Researchers generated TCR beta cDNA from around 510 ng of total RNA, relying on a constant-region primer. Investigators got TCR beta libraries out of three nested multiplex PCR rounds, done with slightly modified ARM-PCR. Amplification in the first two PCR rounds was performed using TRBV1-TRBV30 forward primers and a C-beta reverse primer for around 9 cycles each. MiXCR was run by TCRdb on the multiplex PCR reads, yielding one entry per CDR3 protein. The sample includes some 180,000 distinct CDR3 sequences, around 81% of them seen just once. This clonotype appeared many times. What it binds is not known. Without any cell sorting, roughly 18-34 mg of bulk tissue yielded co-extracted RNA and DNA.

The sequencing input was tumor tissue from primary liver carcinoma. This clonotype originated in a man in his forties with primary liver carcinoma and hepatitis B virus infection. The chain recombines TRBV5-1 with TRBJ2-7; TRBD1 aligns across 7 bases. CDR3 sequence reads: CASSYRDSTYEQYF. The CDR3 region has the DNA TGCGCCAGCAGCTACCGGGACAGTACCTACGAGCAGTACTTC.